Listed below are T cell receptor beta chains from one sample, sequenced in a study of vaccination effects on CD4 cells after COVID-19. Assay: immunoSEQ multiplex PCR; the TCRdb copy retains only in-frame clones and omits some. The sample holds roughly 59,000 clones, roughly three quarters seen once. Their cognate antigens are unknown. The sample consisted of CD4+ T cells from PBMCs cultured with HCoV-OC43 spike peptides, taken after COVID-19 vaccination. These receptors were obtained from a human donor who received a COVID-19 vaccine. The CDR3 runs from the conserved cysteine through the conserved F or W. The order of the fields is V gene, J gene, D gene, CDR3 length, clone size, CDR3 protein, CDR3 DNA. A D gene is named only where the DNA matches it firmly. Clone size, where shown, is once, few, many, or a class for clones that have expanded.

>TRBV5-1|TRBJ2-5|-|15|-
CASSFRQVGQETQYF
TGCGCCAGCAGCTTCCGACAGGTCGGGCAAGAGACCCAGTACTTC
>TRBV12-3/TRBV12-4|TRBJ2-3|-|12|-
CASGLGSDTQYF
TGTGCCAGCGGGCTGGGGTCAGATACGCAGTATTTT
>TRBV24-1|TRBJ1-2|-|13|-
CATSRDDFFGYTF
TGTGCCACCAGCCGGGACGACTTCTTTGGCTACACCTTC
>TRBV6-5|TRBJ1-3|-|15|-
CASSNPTASGNTIYF
TGTGCCAGCAGTAATCCGACAGCCTCTGGAAACACCATATATTTT
>TRBV28|TRBJ2-6|TRBD1|18|-
CASSLWGTGSSGANVLTF
TGTGCCAGCAGTTTATGGGGGACAGGGAGCTCTGGGGCCAACGTCCTGACTTTC
>TRBV18|TRBJ1-1|-|17|once
CASSPLRPGGGNTEAFF
TGTGCCAGCTCACCACTCAGGCCAGGTGGCGGGAACACTGAAGCTTTCTTT
>TRBV3-1/TRBV3-2|TRBJ1-4|-|14|-
CASSQRDPNEKLFF
TGTGCCAGCAGCCAAAGAGATCCTAATGAAAAACTGTTTTTT
>TRBV19|TRBJ1-5|TRBD1|15|-
CASTTTGSGNQPQHF
TGTGCCAGTACCACGACAGGGTCCGGGAATCAGCCCCAGCATTTT
>TRBV28|TRBJ1-3|TRBD1|15|once
CASSLGDRRGNTIYF
TGTGCCAGCAGTTTAGGGGACAGGCGTGGAAACACCATATATTTT
>TRBV30|TRBJ1-2|-|16|-
CAWSVLYRQPNYGYTF
TGTGCCTGGAGTGTACTATATAGGCAACCTAACTATGGCTACACCTTC
>TRBV6-6|TRBJ1-6|-|14|once
CASSQDPTVSPLHF
TGTGCCAGCAGTCAAGACCCAACCGTTTCACCCCTCCACTTT
>TRBV27|TRBJ1-5|-|14|-
CASSFDGGNQPQHF
TGTGCCAGCAGTTTTGATGGCGGCAATCAGCCCCAGCATTTT
>TRBV24-1|TRBJ1-2|-|14|-
CATSEGGAFDGYTF
TGTGCCACCAGTGAGGGGGGCGCGTTCGATGGCTACACCTTC
>TRBV28|TRBJ1-2|TRBD1|17|-
CASSLGTGQGTNYGYTF
TGTGCCAGCAGTCTTGGGACAGGCCAAGGGACTAACTATGGCTACACCTTC
>TRBV28|TRBJ2-5|-|12|-
CASSLRGETQYF
TGTGCCAGCAGTTTGCGGGGAGAGACCCAGTACTTC
>TRBV4-1|TRBJ2-4|TRBD1|20|-
CASSPLGTGMKGKTKNIQYF
TGCGCCAGCAGCCCCCTGGGGACAGGGATGAAGGGAAAAACCAAAAACATTCAGTACTTC
>TRBV6-5|TRBJ1-1|TRBD1|13|-
CASSRQGSTEAFF
TGTGCCAGCAGCCGACAGGGCTCCACTGAAGCTTTCTTT
>TRBV5-4|TRBJ1-2|-|14|-
CASSLEGDGAGYTF
TGTGCCAGCAGCTTGGAGGGTGACGGAGCCGGCTACACCTTC
>TRBV7-9|TRBJ1-4|TRBD1|17|-
CASSEGQSSYTNEKLFF
TGTGCCAGCAGCGAGGGACAGTCTTCTTACACTAATGAAAAACTGTTTTTT
>TRBV9|TRBJ2-1|-|15|once
CASSVMDNSYNEQFF
TGTGCCAGCAGCGTAATGGACAACTCCTACAATGAGCAGTTCTTC
>TRBV3-1/TRBV3-2|TRBJ1-6|-|17|-
CASSHRFRDTYNSPLHF
TGTGCCAGCAGCCATCGATTCCGGGACACCTATAATTCACCCCTCCACTTT
>TRBV10-2|TRBJ2-5|-|13|-
CASNKEGSETQYF
TGCGCCAGCAATAAGGAAGGGTCGGAGACCCAGTACTTC
>TRBV11-2|TRBJ2-1|-|12|-
CASSFTGYEQFF
TGTGCCAGCAGCTTTACAGGGTATGAGCAGTTCTTC
>TRBV30|TRBJ1-1|TRBD1|16|few
CAWFRDRASPNTEAFF
TGTGCCTGGTTCCGGGACAGGGCCAGTCCGAACACTGAAGCTTTCTTT
>TRBV5-1|TRBJ2-3|-|14|-
CASSGGGSTDTQYF
TGCGCCAGCAGTGGGGGCGGTAGCACAGATACGCAGTATTTT
>TRBV3-1/TRBV3-2|TRBJ1-6|-|17|few
CASSQGPAGAHNSPLHF
TGTGCCAGCAGCCAAGGACCCGCGGGGGCCCATAATTCACCCCTCCACTTT
>TRBV7-9|TRBJ1-4|-|14|few
CASSCRDWPKKLFF
TGTGCCAGCAGCTGTAGGGACTGGCCCAAAAAACTGTTTTTT
>TRBV7-9|TRBJ1-1|-|14|-
CASSLPTVNTEAFF
TGTGCCAGCAGCTTGCCTACAGTGAACACTGAAGCTTTCTTT
>TRBV14|TRBJ1-3|-|17|-
CASSQEVGVGSGNTIYF
TGTGCCAGCAGCCAAGAAGTGGGAGTGGGCTCTGGAAACACCATATATTTT
>TRBV23-1|TRBJ2-2|TRBD1|15|-
CASLQGGFNTGELFF
TGCGCCAGCCTCCAAGGGGGCTTTAACACCGGGGAGCTGTTTTTT
>TRBV10-2|TRBJ2-1|-|14|few
CASSGSAGYNEQFF
TGCGCCAGCAGTGGGAGCGCGGGCTACAATGAGCAGTTCTTC
>TRBV5-1|TRBJ2-3|TRBD2|16|-
CASSLPTSGGVDTQYF
TGCGCCAGCAGCTTACCGACTAGCGGGGGAGTAGATACGCAGTATTTT